These 9 T cell receptor beta chains were sequenced from one sample in a study of response to subunit inactivated influenza vaccine. TCRdb re-called the RT-PCR reads with MiXCR, one entry per CDR3 protein. The sample has roughly 550,000 distinct CDR3 sequences, around 25% seen once. The sample also formed part of further work on T cells expressing NK-cell markers. That source adds: Beta-chain TCR cDNA was generated via 5'RACE template switching with UMIs.

The starting material was CD4+ T cells sorted from PBMCs, obtained roughly 13 days after vaccination. The receptors come from a man in his fifties or sixties who received an inactivated influenza vaccine.

This clonotype occurred a few times. CDR3 sequence: CASRTGTTHETQYF. The DNA for the CDR3 is TGCGCCAGCAGGACCGGGACAACCCACGAGACCCAGTACTTC. J is TRBJ2-5 and V is TRBV5-1; weak D call: TRBD1 (6 bases). V was cut by 5 bases and J by 5 bases, with 16 bases left in between. The CDR3 runs 14 residues. Per germline, CDR1 SGHRS and CDR2 YFSETQ.

This clonotype was seen more than once but under ten times. For the CDR3, the DNA is TGTGCCAGCAGCTTGGGGCTCCAGATGGGTACGCAGTATTTT. This translates into CASSLGLQMGTQYF. V and J are TRBV5-4 and TRBJ2-3; D ambiguous. With 0 bases removed from V and 8 bases from J, the gap between germline ends came to 13 bases. The CDR3 extends over 14 amino acids. Germline-derived CDR1 and CDR2 are SGHNT and YYREEE (reference sequence). The whole variable domain, filled in from reference TRBV5-4 and TRBJ2-3, reads ETGVTQSPTHLIKTRGQQVTLRCSSQSGHNTVSWYQQALGQGPQFIFQYYREEENGRGNFPPRFSGLQFPNYSSELNVNALELDDSALYLCASSLGLQMGTQYFGPGTRLTVL.

A single count supports this clonotype. The chain has TRBV12-3 or TRBV12-4 and TRBJ2-3, with 14 bases lining up with TRBD2. The CDR3 sequence is 19 residues long. After removal of 4 bases from V and 0 bases from J, the junction contained 9 bases not matched to a gene. Here the CDR3 reads CASSSPGLAGVSSTDTQYF. The CDR3 DNA reads TGTGCCAGCAGTTCGCCGGGACTAGCGGGGGTATCTAGCACAGATACGCAGTATTTT.

This clonotype was detected only a few times. The chain uses TRBV11-1 and TRBJ2-7; D gene ambiguous. CDR3 size: 13 residues. The V and J ends lost 2 bases and 3 bases respectively, with 8 bases between them. CDR1 and CDR2 from the germline V gene are SGHAT and FQDESV (reference sequence). The DNA for the CDR3 is TGTGCCAGCAGCTTAAGGTGGGACTACGAGCAGTACTTC. It translates to CASSLRWDYEQYF.

This clonotype was found a few times. The chain is built from TRBV12-3 or TRBV12-4 and TRBJ2-1; no firm D call. The CDR3 runs to 14 residues. V was clipped by 10 bases and J by 0 bases, with 13 bases between them. The CDR3: CATQLASSYNEQFF. CDR3 coding DNA: TGTGCCACTCAACTGGCAAGCTCCTACAATGAGCAGTTCTTC.

In its sample, this clonotype was seen a few times. The rearrangement joins TRBV5-5 to TRBJ2-7; 11 nucleotides align to TRBD2. The germline V gene has CDR1 SGHKS and CDR2 YYEKEE (reference sequence). The CDR3 length is 15 residues. The V and J ends lost 4 bases and 0 bases, in that order; junction bases with no gene match: 3. CDR3 amino acids: CASSLGLADSYEQYF. CDR3 coding DNA: TGTGCCAGCAGCCTGGGACTAGCGGACTCCTACGAGCAGTACTTC.

The chain combines TRBV29-1 with TRBJ2-7, with 10 bases lining up with TRBD2. V gave up 7 bases and J gave up 2 bases; unmatched junction bases: 2. The CDR3 sequence is 12 residues long. The germline gives CDR1 SQVTM, CDR2 ANQGSEA. CDR3 bases: TGCAGCGGAGGGACTAGCGCCTACGAGCAGTACTTC. Translating gives CSGGTSAYEQYF.

This clonotype was recorded many times. The J gene is TRBJ1-1, the V gene TRBV20-1; D is unclear. V was shortened by 6 bases and J by 4 bases, with 15 bases between the two germline ends. The CDR3 length is 13 residues. The germline CDR1 and CDR2 sequences are DFQATT and SNEGSKA (reference sequence). CDR3 amino acids: CSAQWMAFTEAFF. The CDR3 region has the DNA TGCAGTGCCCAATGGATGGCTTTCACTGAAGCTTTCTTT.

This clonotype was seen only a few times. This chain links TRBV12-3 or TRBV12-4 with TRBJ2-1, with TRBD2 matching 7 bases. V dropped 6 bases and J dropped 0; count of bases not matched to a gene: 5. The CDR3 runs to 15 residues. In DNA form, the CDR3 reads TGTGCCAGCAGGATGACTAGCCACTCCTACAATGAGCAGTTCTTC. This translates into CASRMTSHSYNEQFF.